This TCR beta chain was profiled in a study of blood T cell repertoires in COVID-19. Whole-study context: T cells, B-cell-depleted T cells, or PBMCs supplied cDNA or gDNA.

Under the authors' procedure: Nucleated cell counts were estimated from reference gene primer amplification. Data came from immunoSEQ multiplex PCR; TCRdb stores just in-frame clones and leaves some out. Clonal size and the V and J genes are those of that table, whereas D and trimming came from the DNA. The data hold about 260,000 clones, with 85% to 90% observed a single time. The ends were cut back, 2 bases at V and 5 bases at J, with 13 bases in the middle. CDR1 is LNHDA and CDR2 is SQIVND in the germline V gene (reference sequence). This CDR3 has 15 residues. The source of this sequence is a woman aged 40 to 50 with acute or convalescent COVID-19. This chain joins TRBV19 and TRBJ1-5, with D possibly matching TRBD1 (5 bases). Sample: peripheral blood. CDR3 loop: CASSISQGMHQPQHF. As DNA, the CDR3 is TGTGCCAGTAGTATATCGCAGGGAATGCATCAGCCCCAGCATTTT.